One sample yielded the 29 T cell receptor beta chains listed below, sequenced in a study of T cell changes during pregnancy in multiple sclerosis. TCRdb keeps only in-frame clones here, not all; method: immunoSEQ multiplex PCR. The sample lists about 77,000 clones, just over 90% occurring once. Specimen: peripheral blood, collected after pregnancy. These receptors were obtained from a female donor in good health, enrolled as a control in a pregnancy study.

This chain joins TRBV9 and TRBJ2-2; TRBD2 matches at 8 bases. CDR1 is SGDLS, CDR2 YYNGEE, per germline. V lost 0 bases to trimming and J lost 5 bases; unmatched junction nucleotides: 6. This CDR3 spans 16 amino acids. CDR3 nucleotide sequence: TGTGCCAGCAGCGTAGCTTTGCGGGGGGAAACCGGGGAGCTGTTTTTT. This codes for CASSVALRGETGELFF.

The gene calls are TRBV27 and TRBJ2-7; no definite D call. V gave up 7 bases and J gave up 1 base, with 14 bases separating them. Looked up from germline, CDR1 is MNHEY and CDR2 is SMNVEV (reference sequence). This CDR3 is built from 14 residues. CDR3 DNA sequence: TGTGCCAGCATTGCGCTATATCCTTCCTACGAGCAGTACTTC. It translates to CASIALYPSYEQYF.

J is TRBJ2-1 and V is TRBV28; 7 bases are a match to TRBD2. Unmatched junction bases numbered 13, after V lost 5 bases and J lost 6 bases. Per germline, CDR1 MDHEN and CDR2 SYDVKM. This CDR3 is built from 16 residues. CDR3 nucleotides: TGTGCCAGCAGTCCCTCTTGGGGACTAACCGGCAATGAGCAGTTCTTC. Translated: CASSPSWGLTGNEQFF. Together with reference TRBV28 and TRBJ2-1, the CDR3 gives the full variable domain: DVKVTQSSRYLVKRTGEKVFLECVQDMDHENMFWYRQDPGLGLRLIYFSYDVKMKEKGDIPEGYSVSREKKERFSLILESASTNQTSMYLCASSPSWGLTGNEQFFGPGTRLTVL.

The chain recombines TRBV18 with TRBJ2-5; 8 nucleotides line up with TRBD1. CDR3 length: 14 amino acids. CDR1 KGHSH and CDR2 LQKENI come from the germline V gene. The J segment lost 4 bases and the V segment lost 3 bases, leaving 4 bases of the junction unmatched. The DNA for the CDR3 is TGTGCCAGCTCACCCTCCAGGGGGCCAGAGACCCAGTACTTC. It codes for CASSPSRGPETQYF.

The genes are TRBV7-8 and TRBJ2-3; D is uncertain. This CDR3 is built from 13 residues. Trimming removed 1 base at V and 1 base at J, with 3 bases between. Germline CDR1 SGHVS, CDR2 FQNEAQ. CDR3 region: CASSLGGTDTQYF. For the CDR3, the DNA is TGTGCCAGCAGCTTAGGAGGCACAGATACGCAGTATTTT. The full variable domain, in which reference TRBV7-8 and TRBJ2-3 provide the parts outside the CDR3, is GAGVSQSPRYKVAKRGQDVALRCDPISGHVSLFWYQQALGQGPEFLTYFQNEAQLDKSGLPSDRFFAERPEGSVSTLKIQRTQQEDSAVYLCASSLGGTDTQYFGPGTRLTVL.

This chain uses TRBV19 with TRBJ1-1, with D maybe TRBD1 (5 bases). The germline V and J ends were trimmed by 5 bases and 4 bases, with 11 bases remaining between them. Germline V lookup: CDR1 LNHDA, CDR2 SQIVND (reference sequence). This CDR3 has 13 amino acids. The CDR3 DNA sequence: TGTGCCAGTAGTTCAGGGATGGCCACTGAAGCTTTCTTT. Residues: CASSSGMATEAFF.

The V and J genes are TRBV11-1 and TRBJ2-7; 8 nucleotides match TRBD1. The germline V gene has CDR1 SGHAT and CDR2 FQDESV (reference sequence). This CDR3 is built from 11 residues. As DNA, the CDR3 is TGTGCCAGCAGCGCAGGGGGCGGGCAAGTGGTC. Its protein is CASSAGGGQVV.

CDR3 loop: CASSSRLGARTDTQYF. The CDR3 DNA sequence: TGTGCCAGCAGTTCGCGTTTGGGGGCCCGCACAGATACGCAGTATTTT. The chain links TRBV6-5 to TRBJ2-3, with a possible D match to TRBD1 (6 bases). Trimming removed 4 bases at V and 1 base at J, with 15 bases between. The CDR3 runs to 16 residues. Per germline, CDR1 MNHEY and CDR2 SVGAGI.

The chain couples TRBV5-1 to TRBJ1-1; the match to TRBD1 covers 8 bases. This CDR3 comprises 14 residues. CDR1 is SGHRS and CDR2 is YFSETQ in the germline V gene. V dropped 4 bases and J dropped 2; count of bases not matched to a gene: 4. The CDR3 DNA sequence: TGCGCCAGCAGCCCGGACAGGGCTAACACTGAAGCTTTCTTT. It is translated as CASSPDRANTEAFF. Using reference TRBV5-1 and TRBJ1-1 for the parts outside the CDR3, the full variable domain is KAGVTQTPRYLIKTRGQQVTLSCSPISGHRSVSWYQQTPGQGLQFLFEYFSETQRNKGNFPGRFSGRQFSNSRSEMNVSTLELGDSALYLCASSPDRANTEAFFGQGTRLTVV.

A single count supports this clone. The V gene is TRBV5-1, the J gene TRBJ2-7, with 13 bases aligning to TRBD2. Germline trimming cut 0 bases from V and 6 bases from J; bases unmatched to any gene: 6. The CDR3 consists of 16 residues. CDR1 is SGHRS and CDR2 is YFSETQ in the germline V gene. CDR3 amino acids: CASSLGLAGGVGEQYF. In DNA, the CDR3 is TGCGCCAGCAGCTTGGGACTAGCGGGAGGTGTAGGCGAGCAGTACTTC.

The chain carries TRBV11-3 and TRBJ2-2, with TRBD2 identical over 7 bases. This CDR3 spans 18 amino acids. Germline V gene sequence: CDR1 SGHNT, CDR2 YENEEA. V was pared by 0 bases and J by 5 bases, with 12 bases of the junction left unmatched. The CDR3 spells CASSLDHGGSSVTGELFF. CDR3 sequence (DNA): TGTGCCAGCAGCTTAGATCATGGCGGGAGTTCGGTGACCGGGGAGCTGTTTTTT.

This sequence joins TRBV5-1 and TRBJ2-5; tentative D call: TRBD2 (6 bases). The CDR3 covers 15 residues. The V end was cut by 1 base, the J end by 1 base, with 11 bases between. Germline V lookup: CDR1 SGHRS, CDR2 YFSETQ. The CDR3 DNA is TGCGCCAGCAGCTTGCCGCGGGGAGCCCAAGAGACCCAGTACTTC. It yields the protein CASSLPRGAQETQYF.

The CDR3 DNA follows: TGTGCCAGCAGCTTCACCAGCGGGGCCACCGGGGAGCTGTTTTTT. This sequence encodes CASSFTSGATGELFF. This chain joins TRBV11-2 and TRBJ2-2; 7 bases fit TRBD2. The CDR3 spans 15 residues. Germline CDR1 SGHAT, CDR2 FQNNGV. The trim removed 3 bases at V and 4 bases at J, leaving 5 bases unmatched.

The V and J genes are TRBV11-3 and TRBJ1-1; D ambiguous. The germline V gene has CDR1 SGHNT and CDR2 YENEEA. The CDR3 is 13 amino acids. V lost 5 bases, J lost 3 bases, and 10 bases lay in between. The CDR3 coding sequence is TGTGCCAGCAGCGCCCGTCAGGACACTGAAGCTTTCTTT. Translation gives CASSARQDTEAFF. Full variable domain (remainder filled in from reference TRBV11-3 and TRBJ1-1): EAGVVQSPRYKIIEKKQPVAFWCNPISGHNTLYWYLQNLGQGPELLIRYENEEAVDDSQLPKDRFSAERLKGVDSTLKIQPAELGDSAVYLCASSARQDTEAFFGQGTRLTVV.

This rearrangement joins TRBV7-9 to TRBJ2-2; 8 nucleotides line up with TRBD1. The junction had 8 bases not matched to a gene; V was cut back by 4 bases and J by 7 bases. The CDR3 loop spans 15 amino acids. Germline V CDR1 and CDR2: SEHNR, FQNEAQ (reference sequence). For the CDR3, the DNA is TGTGCCAGCAGCTCCGACAGGGGTGAGGGCGGGGAGCTGTTTTTT. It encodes CASSSDRGEGGELFF.

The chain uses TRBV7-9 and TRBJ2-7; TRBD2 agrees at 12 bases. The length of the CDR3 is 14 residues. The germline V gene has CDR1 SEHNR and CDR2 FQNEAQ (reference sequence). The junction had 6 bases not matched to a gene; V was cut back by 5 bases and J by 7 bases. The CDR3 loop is CASSRRTSGNEQYF. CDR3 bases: TGTGCCAGCAGCCGCCGGACTAGCGGGAATGAGCAGTACTTC.

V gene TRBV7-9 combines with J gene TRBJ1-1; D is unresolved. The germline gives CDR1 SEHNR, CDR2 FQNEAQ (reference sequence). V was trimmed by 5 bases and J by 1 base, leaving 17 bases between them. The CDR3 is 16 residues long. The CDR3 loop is CASSHLPEGANTEAFF. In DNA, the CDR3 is TGTGCCAGCAGCCACCTACCGGAGGGCGCGAACACTGAAGCTTTCTTT.

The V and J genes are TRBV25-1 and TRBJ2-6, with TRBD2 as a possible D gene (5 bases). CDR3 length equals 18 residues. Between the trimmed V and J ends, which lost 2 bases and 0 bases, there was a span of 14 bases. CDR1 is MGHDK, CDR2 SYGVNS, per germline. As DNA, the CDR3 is TGTGCCAGCAGTGAAGCGGGCCGAGGACTCTCTGGGGCCAACGTCCTGACTTTC. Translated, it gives CASSEAGRGLSGANVLTF.

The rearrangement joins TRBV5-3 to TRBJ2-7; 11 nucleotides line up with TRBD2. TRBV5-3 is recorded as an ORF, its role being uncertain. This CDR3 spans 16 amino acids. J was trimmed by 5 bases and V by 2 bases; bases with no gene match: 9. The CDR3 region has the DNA TGTGCCAGAAGCTTAAAACTAGCGGGAGACAAGAACGAGCAGTACTTC. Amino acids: CARSLKLAGDKNEQYF.

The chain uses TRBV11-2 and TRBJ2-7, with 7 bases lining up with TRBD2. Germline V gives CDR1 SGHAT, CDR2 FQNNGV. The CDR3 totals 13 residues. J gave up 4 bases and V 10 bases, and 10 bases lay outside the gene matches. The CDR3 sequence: CAIRPSGGYEQYF. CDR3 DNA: TGTGCCATCCGGCCGTCGGGGGGATACGAGCAGTACTTC.

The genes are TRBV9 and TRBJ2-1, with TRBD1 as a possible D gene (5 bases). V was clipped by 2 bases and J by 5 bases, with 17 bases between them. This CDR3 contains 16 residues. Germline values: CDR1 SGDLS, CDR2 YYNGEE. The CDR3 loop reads CASSVSVRDRDNEQFF. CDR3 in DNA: TGTGCCAGCAGCGTCTCGGTCAGGGATAGGGACAATGAGCAGTTCTTC. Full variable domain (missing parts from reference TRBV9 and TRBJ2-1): DSGVTQTPKHLITATGQRVTLRCSPRSGDLSVYWYQQSLDQGLQFLIQYYNGEERAKGNILERFSAQQFPDLHSELNLSSLELGDSALYFCASSVSVRDRDNEQFFGPGTRLTVL.

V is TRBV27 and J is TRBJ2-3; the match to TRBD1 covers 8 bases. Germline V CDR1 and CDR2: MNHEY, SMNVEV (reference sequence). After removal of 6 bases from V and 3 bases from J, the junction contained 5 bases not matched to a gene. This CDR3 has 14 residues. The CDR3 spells CASSSDRATDTQYF. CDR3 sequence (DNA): TGTGCCAGCAGCTCGGACAGGGCAACAGATACGCAGTATTTT.

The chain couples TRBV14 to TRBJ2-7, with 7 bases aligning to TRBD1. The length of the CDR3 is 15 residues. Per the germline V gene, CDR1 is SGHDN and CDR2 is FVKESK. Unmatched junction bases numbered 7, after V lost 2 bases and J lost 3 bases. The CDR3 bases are TGTGCCAGCAGCCAACGGGACAGCGCCTACTACGAGCAGTACTTC. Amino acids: CASSQRDSAYYEQYF. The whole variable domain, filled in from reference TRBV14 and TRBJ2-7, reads EAGVTQFPSHSVIEKGQTVTLRCDPISGHDNLYWYRRVMGKEIKFLLHFVKESKQDESGMPNNRFLAERTGGTYSTLKVQPAELEDSGVYFCASSQRDSAYYEQYFGPGTRLTVT.

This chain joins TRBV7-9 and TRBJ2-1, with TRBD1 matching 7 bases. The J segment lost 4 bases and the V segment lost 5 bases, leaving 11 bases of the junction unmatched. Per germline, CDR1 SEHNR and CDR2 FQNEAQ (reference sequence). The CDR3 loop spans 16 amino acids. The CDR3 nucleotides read TGTGCCAGCAGCCCGAGACAGGGCAACGAATACAATGAGCAGTTCTTC. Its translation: CASSPRQGNEYNEQFF.

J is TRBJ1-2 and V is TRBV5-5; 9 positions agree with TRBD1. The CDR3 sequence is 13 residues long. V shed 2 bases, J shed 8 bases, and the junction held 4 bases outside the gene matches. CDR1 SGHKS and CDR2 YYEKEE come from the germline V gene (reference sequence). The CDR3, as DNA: TGTGCCAGCAGCTTTGGGACAGGGCCGGGCTACACCTTC. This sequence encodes CASSFGTGPGYTF.

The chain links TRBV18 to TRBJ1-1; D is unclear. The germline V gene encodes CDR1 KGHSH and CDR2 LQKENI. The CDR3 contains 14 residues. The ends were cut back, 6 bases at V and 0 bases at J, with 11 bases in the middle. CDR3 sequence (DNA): TGTGCCAGCTCCAAACAGAGCTTGAACACTGAAGCTTTCTTT. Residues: CASSKQSLNTEAFF.

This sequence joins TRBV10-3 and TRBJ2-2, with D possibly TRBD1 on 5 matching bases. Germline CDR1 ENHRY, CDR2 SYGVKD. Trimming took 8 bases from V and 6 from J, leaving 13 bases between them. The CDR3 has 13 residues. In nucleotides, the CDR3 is TGTGCCATCGATAGGCAGGGTGCCGGGGAGCTGTTTTTT. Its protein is CAIDRQGAGELFF.

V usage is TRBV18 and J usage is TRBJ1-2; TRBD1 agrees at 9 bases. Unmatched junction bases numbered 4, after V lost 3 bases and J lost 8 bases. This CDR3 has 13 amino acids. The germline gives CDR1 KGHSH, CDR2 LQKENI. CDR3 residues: CASSPGQGHGYTF. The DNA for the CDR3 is TGTGCCAGCTCACCGGGACAGGGACACGGCTACACCTTC.

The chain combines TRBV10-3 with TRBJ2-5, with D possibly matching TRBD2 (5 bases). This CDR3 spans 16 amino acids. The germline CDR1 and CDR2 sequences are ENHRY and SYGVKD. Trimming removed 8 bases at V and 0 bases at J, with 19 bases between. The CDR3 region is CAIAPREGSNQETQYF. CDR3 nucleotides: TGTGCCATCGCCCCCCGTGAGGGCTCGAACCAAGAGACCCAGTACTTC.